This TCR beta chain was captured in a study of T cell responses to AZD1222 COVID-19 vaccine. CDR3 length: 15 amino acids. Trimming at V came to 4 bases and at J to 7 bases, leaving 9 bases not matched to a gene. Germline V gene lookup returns CDR1 SGHRS and CDR2 YFSETQ. The assay was immunoSEQ multiplex PCR, and TCRdb's table has in-frame clones only and misses some. The table includes 95,000 to 100,000 clones, roughly 86% detected once. The input for sequencing was peripheral blood, taken 28 days after the second AZD1222 dose. This TCR was sampled from an adult who received the AZD1222 COVID-19 vaccine. This chain joins TRBV5-1 and TRBJ1-4; 8 nucleotides match TRBD1. CDR3 in DNA: TGCGCCAGCAGCCCTAATCCAGGGGGCGCTGAAAAACTGTTTTTT. Protein sequence: CASSPNPGGAEKLFF.